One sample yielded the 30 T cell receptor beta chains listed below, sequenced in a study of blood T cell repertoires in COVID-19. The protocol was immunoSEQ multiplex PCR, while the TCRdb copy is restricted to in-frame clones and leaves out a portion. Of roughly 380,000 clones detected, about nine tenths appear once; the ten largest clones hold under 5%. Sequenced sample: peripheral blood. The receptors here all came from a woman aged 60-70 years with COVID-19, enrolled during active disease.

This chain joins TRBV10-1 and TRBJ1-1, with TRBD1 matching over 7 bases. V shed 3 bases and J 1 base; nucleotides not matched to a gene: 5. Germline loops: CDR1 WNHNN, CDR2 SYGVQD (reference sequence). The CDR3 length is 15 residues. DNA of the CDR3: TGCGCCAGCAGTGACCCGTCAGGGGGGAACACTGAAGCTTTCTTT. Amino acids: CASSDPSGGNTEAFF.

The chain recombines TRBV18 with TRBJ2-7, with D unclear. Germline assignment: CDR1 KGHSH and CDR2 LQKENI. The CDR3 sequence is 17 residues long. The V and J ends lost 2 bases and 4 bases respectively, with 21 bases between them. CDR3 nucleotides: TGTGCCAGCTCACCAATCTCCCGGGTTAGCCAATCGTACGAGCAGTACTTC. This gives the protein CASSPISRVSQSYEQYF.

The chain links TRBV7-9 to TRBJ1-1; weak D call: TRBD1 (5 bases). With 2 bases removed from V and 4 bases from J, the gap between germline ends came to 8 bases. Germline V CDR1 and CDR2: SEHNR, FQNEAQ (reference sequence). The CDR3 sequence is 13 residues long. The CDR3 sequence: CASSLTGTTEAFF. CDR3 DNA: TGTGCCAGCAGCTTAACAGGTACCACTGAAGCTTTCTTT.

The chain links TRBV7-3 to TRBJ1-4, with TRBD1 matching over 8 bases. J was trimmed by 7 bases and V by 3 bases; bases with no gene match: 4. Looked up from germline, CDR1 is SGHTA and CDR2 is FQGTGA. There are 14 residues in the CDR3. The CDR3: CASSLTGTGEKLFF. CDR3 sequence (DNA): TGTGCCAGCAGCTTGACCGGGACAGGTGAAAAACTGTTTTTT.

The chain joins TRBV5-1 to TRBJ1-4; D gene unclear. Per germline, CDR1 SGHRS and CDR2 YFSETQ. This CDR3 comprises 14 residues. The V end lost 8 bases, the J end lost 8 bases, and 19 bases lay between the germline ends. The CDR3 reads CASLRGKGSEKLFF. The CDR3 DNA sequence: TGCGCCAGTCTTCGGGGTAAAGGATCCGAAAAACTGTTTTTT.

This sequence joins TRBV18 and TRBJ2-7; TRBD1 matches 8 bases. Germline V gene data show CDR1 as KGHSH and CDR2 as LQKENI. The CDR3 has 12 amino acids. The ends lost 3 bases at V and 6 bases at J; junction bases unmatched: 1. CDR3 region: CASSPDRGEQYF. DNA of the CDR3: TGTGCCAGCTCACCTGACAGGGGCGAGCAGTACTTC. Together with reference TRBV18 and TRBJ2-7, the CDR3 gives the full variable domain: NAGVMQNPRHLVRRRGQEARLRCSPMKGHSHVYWYRQLPEEGLKFMVYLQKENIIDESGMPKERFSAEFPKEGPSILRIQQVVRGDSAAYFCASSPDRGEQYFGPGTRLTVT.

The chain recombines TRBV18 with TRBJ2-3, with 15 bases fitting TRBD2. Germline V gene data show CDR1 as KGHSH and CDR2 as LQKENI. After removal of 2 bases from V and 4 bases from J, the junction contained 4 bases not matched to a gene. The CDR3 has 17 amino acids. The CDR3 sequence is CASSPVRTSGGADTQYF. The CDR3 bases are TGTGCCAGCTCACCAGTTCGGACTAGCGGGGGGGCAGATACGCAGTATTTT.

Here the CDR3 reads CASSQFSGGFNNEQFF. Written as DNA, the CDR3 is TGTGCCAGCAGCCAATTTAGCGGGGGTTTTAACAATGAGCAGTTCTTC. The chain is built from TRBV7-2 and TRBJ2-1; 9 bases match TRBD2. With V trimmed by 5 bases and J by 5 bases, 10 bases remained unmatched. From germline, CDR1 is SGHTA and CDR2 FQGNSA. The CDR3 spans 16 residues.

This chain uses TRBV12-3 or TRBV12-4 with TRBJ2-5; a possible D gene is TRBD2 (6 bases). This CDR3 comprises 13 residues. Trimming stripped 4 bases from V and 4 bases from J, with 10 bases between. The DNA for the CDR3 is TGTGCCAGCAGTTCACTAGCTACAGAGACCCAGTACTTC. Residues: CASSSLATETQYF.

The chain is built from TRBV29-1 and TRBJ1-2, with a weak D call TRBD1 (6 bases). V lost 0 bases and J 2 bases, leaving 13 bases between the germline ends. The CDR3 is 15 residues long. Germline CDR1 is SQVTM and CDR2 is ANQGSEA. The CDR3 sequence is CSVEDRGRGNYGYTF. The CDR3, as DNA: TGCAGCGTTGAAGATCGGGGCAGGGGAAACTATGGCTACACCTTC. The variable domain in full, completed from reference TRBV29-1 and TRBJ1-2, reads SAVISQKPSRDICQRGTSLTIQCQVDSQVTMMFWYRQQPGQSLTLIATANQGSEATYESGFVIDKFPISRPNLTFSTLTVSNMSPEDSSIYLCSVEDRGRGNYGYTFGSGTRLTVV.

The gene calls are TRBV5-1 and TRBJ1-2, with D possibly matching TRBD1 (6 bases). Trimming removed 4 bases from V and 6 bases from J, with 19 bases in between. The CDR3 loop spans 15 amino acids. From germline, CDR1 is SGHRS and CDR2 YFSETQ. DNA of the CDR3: TGCGCCAGCAGCATAGGGCCTCGACAGGAACATGGCTACACCTTC. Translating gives CASSIGPRQEHGYTF.

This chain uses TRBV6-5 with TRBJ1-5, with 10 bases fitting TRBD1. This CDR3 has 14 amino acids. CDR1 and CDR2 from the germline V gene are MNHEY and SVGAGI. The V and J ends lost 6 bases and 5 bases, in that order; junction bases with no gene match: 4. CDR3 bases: TGTGCCAGCAGGGGGGGACAGGGGCATCAGCCCCAGCATTTT. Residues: CASRGGQGHQPQHF.

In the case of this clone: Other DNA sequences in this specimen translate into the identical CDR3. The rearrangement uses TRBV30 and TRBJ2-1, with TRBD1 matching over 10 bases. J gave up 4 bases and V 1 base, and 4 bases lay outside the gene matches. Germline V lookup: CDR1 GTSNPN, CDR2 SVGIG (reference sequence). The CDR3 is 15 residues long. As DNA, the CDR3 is TGTGCCTGGAGTGGGGGACAGGGGCCATACAATGAGCAGTTCTTC. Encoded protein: CAWSGGQGPYNEQFF.

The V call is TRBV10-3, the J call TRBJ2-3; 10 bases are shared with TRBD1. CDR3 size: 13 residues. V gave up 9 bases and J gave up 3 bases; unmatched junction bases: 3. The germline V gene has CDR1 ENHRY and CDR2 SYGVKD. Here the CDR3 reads CAIGTGDTDTQYF. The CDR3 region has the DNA TGTGCCATAGGGACAGGGGATACAGATACGCAGTATTTT.

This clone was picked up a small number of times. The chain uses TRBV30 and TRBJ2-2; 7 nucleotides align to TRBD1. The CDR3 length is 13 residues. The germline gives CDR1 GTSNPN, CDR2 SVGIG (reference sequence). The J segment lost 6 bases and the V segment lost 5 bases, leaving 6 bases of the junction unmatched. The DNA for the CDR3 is TGTGCCTGGTGCGACAGGGTTTCCGGGGAGCTGTTTTTT. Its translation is CAWCDRVSGELFF.

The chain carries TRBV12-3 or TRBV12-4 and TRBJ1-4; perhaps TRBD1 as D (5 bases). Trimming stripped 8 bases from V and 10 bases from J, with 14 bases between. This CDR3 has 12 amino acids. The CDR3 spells CASGGFRGKLFF. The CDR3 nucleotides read TGTGCCAGCGGGGGGTTCAGAGGAAAACTGTTTTTT.

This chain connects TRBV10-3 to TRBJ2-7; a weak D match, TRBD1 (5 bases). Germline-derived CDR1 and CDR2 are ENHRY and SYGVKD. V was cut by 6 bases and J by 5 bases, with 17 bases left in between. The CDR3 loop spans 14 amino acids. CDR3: CAISANSGMHEQYF. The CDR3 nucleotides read TGTGCCATCAGCGCGAACTCAGGGATGCACGAGCAGTACTTC.

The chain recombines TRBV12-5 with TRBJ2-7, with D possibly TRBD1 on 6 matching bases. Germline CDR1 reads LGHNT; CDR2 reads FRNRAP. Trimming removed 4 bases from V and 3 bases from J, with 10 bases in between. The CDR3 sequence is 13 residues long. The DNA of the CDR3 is TGTGCTAGTGGTTCCGGGACACTCTACGAGCAGTACTTC. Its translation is CASGSGTLYEQYF.

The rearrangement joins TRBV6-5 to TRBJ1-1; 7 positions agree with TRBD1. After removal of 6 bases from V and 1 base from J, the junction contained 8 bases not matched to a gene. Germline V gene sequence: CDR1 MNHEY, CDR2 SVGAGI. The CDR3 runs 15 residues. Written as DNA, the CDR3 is TGTGCCAGCAGGCCTGACAGGGCTTGGAACACTGAAGCTTTCTTT. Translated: CASRPDRAWNTEAFF.

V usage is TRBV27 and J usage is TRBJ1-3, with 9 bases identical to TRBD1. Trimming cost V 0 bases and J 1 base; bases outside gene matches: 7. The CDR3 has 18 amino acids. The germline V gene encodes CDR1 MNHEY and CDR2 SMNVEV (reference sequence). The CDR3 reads CASSLSGQGQGSGNTIYF. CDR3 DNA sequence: TGTGCCAGCAGTTTATCCGGCCAGGGACAGGGTTCTGGAAACACCATATATTTT.

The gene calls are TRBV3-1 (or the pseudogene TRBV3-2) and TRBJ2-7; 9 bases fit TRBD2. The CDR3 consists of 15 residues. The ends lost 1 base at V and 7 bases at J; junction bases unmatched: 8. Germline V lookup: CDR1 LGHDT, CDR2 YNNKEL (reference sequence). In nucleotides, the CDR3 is TGTGCCAGCAGCCAAGTGGCGGGGGGGCCAAAAGAGCAGTACTTC. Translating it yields CASSQVAGGPKEQYF.

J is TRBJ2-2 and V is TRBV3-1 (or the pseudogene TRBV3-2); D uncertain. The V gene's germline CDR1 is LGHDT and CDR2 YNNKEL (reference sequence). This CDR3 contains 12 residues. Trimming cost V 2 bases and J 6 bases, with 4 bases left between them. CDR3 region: CASSQLSGELFF. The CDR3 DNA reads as TGTGCCAGCAGCCAACTTTCCGGGGAGCTGTTTTTT.

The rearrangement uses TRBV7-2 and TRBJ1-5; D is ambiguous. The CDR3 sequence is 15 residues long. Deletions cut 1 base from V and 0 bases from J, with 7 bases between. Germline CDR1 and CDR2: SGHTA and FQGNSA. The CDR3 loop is CASSLGRNSNQPQHF. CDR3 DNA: TGTGCCAGCAGCTTAGGCAGAAATAGCAATCAGCCCCAGCATTTT.

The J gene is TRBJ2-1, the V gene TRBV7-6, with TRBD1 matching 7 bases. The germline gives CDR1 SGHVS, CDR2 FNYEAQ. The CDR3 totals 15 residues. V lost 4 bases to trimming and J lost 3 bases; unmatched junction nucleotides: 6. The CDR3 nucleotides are TGTGCCAGCAGCTCCCGGGGACAGCACTACAATGAGCAGTTCTTC. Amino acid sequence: CASSSRGQHYNEQFF. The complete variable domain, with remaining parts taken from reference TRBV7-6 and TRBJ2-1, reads GAGVSQSPRYKVTKRGQDVALRCDPISGHVSLYWYRQALGQGPEFLTYFNYEAQQDKSGLPNDRFSAERPEGSISTLTIQRTEQRDSAMYRCASSSRGQHYNEQFFGPGTRLTVL.

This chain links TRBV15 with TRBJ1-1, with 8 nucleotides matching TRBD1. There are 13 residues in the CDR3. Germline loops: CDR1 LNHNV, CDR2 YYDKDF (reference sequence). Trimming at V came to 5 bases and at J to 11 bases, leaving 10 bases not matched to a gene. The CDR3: CATSSGQGRLAFF. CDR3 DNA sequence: TGTGCCACCAGCTCTGGACAGGGTCGGTTGGCTTTCTTT.

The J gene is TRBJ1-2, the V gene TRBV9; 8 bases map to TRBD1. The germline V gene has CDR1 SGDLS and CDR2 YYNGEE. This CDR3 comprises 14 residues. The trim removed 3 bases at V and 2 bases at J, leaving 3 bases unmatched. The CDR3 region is CASSATGANYGYTF. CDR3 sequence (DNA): TGTGCCAGCAGCGCGACAGGGGCCAACTATGGCTACACCTTC.

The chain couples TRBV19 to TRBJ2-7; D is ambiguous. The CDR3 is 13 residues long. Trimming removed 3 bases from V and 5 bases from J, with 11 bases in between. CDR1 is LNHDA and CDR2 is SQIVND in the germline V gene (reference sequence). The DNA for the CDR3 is TGTGCCAGTAGTATGATACAGTCCCACGAGCAGTACTTC. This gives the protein CASSMIQSHEQYF.

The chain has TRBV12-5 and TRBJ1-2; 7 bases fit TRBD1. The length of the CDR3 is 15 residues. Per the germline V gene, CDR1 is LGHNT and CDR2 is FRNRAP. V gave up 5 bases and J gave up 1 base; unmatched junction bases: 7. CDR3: CASGGTADFNYGYTF. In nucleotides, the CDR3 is TGTGCTAGTGGTGGGACAGCGGACTTTAACTATGGCTACACCTTC.

CDR3 DNA sequence: TGTGCCAGCAGCCCGGGGGGAGAGACCCAGTACTTC. This sequence encodes CASSPGGETQYF. The gene calls are TRBV3-1 (or the pseudogene TRBV3-2) and TRBJ2-5; 7 bases match TRBD2. Germline V CDR1 and CDR2: LGHDT, YNNKEL (reference sequence). With V trimmed by 4 bases and J by 4 bases, 0 bases remained unmatched. This CDR3 contains 12 residues.

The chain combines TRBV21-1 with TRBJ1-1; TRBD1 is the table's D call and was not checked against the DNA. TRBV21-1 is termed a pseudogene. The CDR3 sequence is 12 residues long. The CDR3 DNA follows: TGTGCCAGCGCCGCAGGGAAAACTGAAGCTTTCTTT. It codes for CASAAGKTEAFF.